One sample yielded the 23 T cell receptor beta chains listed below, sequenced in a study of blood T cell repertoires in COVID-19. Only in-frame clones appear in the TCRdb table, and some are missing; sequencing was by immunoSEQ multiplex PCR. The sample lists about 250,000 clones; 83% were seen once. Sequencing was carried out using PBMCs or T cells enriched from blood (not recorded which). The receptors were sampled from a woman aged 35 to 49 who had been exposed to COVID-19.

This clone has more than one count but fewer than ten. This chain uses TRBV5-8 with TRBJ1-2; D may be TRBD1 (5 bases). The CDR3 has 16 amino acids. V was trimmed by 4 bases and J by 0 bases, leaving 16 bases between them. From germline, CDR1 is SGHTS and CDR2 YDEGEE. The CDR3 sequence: CASSLPTVTPNYGYTF. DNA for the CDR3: TGTGCCAGCAGCCTCCCGACAGTGACTCCTAACTATGGCTACACCTTC.

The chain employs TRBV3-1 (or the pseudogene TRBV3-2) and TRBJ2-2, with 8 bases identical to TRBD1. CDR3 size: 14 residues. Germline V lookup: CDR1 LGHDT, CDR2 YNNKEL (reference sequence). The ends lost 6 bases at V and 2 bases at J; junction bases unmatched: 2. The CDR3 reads CASRDRGNTGELFF. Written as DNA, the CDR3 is TGTGCCAGCAGAGACAGGGGTAACACCGGGGAGCTGTTTTTT.

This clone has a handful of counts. The CDR3 bases are TGTGCCAGCAGCTTGGCAAGTCTTACAGTCAATTCACCCCTCCACTTT. It is translated as CASSLASLTVNSPLHF. The chain carries TRBV5-5 and TRBJ1-6; D is ambiguous. The CDR3 consists of 16 residues. CDR1 and CDR2 from the germline V gene are SGHKS and YYEKEE (reference sequence). Trimming left V 0 bases short and J 7 bases short, with 14 bases between.

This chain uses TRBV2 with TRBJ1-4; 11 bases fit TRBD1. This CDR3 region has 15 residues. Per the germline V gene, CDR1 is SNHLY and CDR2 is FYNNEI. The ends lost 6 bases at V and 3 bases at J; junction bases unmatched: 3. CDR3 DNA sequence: TGTGCCAGCAGCCGGGACAGGGGGTCTAATGAAAAACTGTTTTTT. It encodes CASSRDRGSNEKLFF.

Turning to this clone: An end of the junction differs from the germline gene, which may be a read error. As DNA, the CDR3 is TGCGCCAGCAGATTGGGGACAGGGTCCACCGGGGAGCTGTTTTTT. Protein product: CASRLGTGSTGELFF. The V call is TRBV5-1, the J call TRBJ2-2; 9 bases line up with TRBD1. Germline CDR1 reads SGHRS; CDR2 reads YFSETQ. The CDR3 has 15 amino acids.

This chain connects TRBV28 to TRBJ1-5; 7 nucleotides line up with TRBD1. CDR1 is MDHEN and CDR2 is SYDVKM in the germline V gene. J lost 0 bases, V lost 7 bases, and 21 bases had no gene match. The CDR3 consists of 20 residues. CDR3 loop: CASTNPLGDSAFYSNQPQHF. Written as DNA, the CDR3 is TGTGCCAGCACCAACCCGCTTGGGGACAGCGCTTTTTATAGCAATCAGCCCCAGCATTTT.

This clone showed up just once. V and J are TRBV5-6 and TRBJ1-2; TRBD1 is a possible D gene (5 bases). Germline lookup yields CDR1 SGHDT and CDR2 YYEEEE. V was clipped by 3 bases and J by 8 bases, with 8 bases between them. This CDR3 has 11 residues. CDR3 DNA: TGTGCCAGCAGCTCCACAGGAGGCTACACCTTC. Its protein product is CASSSTGGYTF.

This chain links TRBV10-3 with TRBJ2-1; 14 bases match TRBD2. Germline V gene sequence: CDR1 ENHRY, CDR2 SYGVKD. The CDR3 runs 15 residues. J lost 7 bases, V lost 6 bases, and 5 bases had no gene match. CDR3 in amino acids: CAISLTSGGGNEQFF. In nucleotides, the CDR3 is TGTGCCATCAGCCTGACTAGCGGGGGGGGGAATGAGCAGTTCTTC.

The CDR3 is CASSLGAGRKAFF. The CDR3 bases are TGTGCCAGCAGCTTAGGGGCAGGTAGGAAAGCTTTCTTT. V gene TRBV7-9 combines with J gene TRBJ1-1; no definite D call. Germline V CDR1 and CDR2: SEHNR, FQNEAQ (reference sequence). With 1 base removed from V and 9 bases from J, the gap between germline ends came to 12 bases. There are 13 residues in the CDR3. Variable domain in full (rest from reference TRBV7-9 and TRBJ1-1): DTGVSQNPRHKITKRGQNVTFRCDPISEHNRLYWYRQTLGQGPEFLTYFQNEAQLEKSRLLSDRFSAERPKGSFSTLEIQRTEQGDSAMYLCASSLGAGRKAFFGQGTRLTVV.

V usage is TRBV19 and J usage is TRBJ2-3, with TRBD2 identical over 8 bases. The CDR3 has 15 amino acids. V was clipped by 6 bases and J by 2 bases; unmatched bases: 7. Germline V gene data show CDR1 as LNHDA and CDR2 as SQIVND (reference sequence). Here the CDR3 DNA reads TGTGCCAGTAGAAATAGCGGGGCCACCACAGATACGCAGTATTTT. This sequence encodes CASRNSGATTDTQYF.

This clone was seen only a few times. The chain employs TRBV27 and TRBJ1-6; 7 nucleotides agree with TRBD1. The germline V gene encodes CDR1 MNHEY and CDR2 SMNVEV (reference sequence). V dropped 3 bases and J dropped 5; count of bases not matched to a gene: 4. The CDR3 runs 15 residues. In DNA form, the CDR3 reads TGTGCCAGCAGTTTCGGACAGGTTAATAATTCACCCCTCCACTTT. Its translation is CASSFGQVNNSPLHF.

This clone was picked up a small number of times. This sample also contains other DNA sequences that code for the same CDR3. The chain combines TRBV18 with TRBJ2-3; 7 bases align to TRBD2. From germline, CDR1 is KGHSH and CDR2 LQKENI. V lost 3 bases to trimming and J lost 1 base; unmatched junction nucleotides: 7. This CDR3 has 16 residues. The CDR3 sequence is CASSPGFTSGTDTQYF. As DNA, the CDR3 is TGTGCCAGCTCACCGGGGTTTACTAGCGGCACAGATACGCAGTATTTT.

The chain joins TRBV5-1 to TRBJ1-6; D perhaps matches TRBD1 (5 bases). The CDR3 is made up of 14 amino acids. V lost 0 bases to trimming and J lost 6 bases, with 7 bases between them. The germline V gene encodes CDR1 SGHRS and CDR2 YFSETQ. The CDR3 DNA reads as TGCGCCAGCAGCTTGGGACAGTCTAATTCACCCCTCCACTTT. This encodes CASSLGQSNSPLHF.

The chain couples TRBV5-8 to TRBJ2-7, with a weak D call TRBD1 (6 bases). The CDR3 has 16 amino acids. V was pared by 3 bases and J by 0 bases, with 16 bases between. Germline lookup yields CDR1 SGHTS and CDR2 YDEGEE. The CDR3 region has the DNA TGTGCCAGCAGCTGGTCAGGGGTGGGGGTCTCCTACGAGCAGTACTTC. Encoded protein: CASSWSGVGVSYEQYF.

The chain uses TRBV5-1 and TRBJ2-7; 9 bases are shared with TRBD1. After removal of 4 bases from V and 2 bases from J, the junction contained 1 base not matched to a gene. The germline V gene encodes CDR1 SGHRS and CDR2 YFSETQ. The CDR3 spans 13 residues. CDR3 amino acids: CASSRDRAYEQYF. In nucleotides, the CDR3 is TGCGCCAGCAGCAGGGACAGGGCCTACGAGCAGTACTTC.

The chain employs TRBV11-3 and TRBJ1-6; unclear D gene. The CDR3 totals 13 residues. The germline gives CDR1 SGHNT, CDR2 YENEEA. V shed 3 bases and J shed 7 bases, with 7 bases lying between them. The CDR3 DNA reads TGTGCCAGCAGCTTGGGAGCCAATTCACCCCTCCACTTT. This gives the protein CASSLGANSPLHF. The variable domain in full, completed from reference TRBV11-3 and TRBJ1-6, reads EAGVVQSPRYKIIEKKQPVAFWCNPISGHNTLYWYLQNLGQGPELLIRYENEEAVDDSQLPKDRFSAERLKGVDSTLKIQPAELGDSAVYLCASSLGANSPLHFGNGTRLTVT.

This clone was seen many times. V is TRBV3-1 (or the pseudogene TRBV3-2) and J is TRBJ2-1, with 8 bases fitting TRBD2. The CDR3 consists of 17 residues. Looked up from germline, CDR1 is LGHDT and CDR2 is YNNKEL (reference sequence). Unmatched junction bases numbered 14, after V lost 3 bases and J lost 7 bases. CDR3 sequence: CASSQVGGAGDGNEQFF. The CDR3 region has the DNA TGTGCCAGCAGCCAGGTCGGGGGAGCGGGGGACGGAAATGAGCAGTTCTTC.

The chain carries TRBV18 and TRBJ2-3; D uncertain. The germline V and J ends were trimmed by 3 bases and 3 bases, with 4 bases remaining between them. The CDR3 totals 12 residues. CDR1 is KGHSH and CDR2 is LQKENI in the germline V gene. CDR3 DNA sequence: TGTGCCAGCTCACCGCGGACAGATACGCAGTATTTT. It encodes CASSPRTDTQYF. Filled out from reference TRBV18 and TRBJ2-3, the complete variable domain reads NAGVMQNPRHLVRRRGQEARLRCSPMKGHSHVYWYRQLPEEGLKFMVYLQKENIIDESGMPKERFSAEFPKEGPSILRIQQVVRGDSAAYFCASSPRTDTQYFGPGTRLTVL.

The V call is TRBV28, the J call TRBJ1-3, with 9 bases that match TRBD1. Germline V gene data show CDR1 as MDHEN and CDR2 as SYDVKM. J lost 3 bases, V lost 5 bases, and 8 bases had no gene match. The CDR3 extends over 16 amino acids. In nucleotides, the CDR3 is TGTGCCAGCAGTCCCCCACAGGGGGCGGGTGGAAACACCATATATTTT. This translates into CASSPPQGAGGNTIYF.

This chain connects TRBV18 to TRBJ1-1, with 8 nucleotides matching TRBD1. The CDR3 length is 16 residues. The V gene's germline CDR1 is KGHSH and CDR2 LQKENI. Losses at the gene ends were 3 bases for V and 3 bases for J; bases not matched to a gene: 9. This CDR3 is CASSPGADRVDTEAFF. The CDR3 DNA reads TGTGCCAGCTCACCTGGGGCGGACAGGGTGGACACTGAAGCTTTCTTT.

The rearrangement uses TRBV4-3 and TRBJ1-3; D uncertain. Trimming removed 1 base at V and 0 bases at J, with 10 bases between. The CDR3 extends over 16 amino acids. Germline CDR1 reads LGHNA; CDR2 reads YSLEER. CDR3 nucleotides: TGCGCCAGCAGCCAAGGGGCAGACAACTCTGGAAACACCATATATTTT. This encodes CASSQGADNSGNTIYF.

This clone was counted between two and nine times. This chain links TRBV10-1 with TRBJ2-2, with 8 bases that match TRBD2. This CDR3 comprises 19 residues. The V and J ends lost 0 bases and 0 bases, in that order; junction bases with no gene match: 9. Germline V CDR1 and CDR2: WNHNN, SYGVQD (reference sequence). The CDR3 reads CASSESPIAGTPNTGELFF. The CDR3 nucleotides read TGCGCCAGCAGTGAGTCACCGATAGCGGGGACTCCGAACACCGGGGAGCTGTTTTTT.

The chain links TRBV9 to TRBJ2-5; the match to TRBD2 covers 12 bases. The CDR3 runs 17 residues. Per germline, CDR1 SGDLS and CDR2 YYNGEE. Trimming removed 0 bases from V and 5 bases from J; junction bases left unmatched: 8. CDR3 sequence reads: CASSVGASGGARETQYF. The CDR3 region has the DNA TGTGCCAGCAGCGTAGGAGCTAGCGGGGGGGCCCGGGAGACCCAGTACTTC.